This TCR beta chain emerged from a study of beta chain features in type 1 diabetes. As every portion of the isolated RNA was reverse transcribed, the sequencing read expressed TCRB transcripts. The repertoire was sequenced with immunoSEQ multiplex PCR; TCRdb's copy has only in-frame clones and lacks some. The sample includes tens of thousands of clones, roughly a third of them seen just once. Findings and limits, study-wide: Diminished insertions and augmented deletions at VDJ junctions characterized type 1 diabetes patients. A moderate, significant TCRB CDR3 shortening appeared in type 1 diabetes across four CD4+ subsets.

This clone has only a few counts. Antigen specificity is unknown. Germline V lookup: CDR1 SGHRS, CDR2 YFSETQ. V was clipped by 6 bases and J by 5 bases, with 17 bases between them. This CDR3 spans 14 amino acids. The sequence derives from a woman aged 18-29 years in good health. The sequencing sample was made of stem cell memory CD4+ T cells from blood. The chain is built from TRBV5-1 and TRBJ2-5; D is possibly TRBD1 (5 bases). For the CDR3, the DNA is TGCGCCAGCAAAATGGGGCTACTGCTGGAGACCCAGTACTTC. It translates to CASKMGLLLETQYF. The full variable domain, with the rest looked up from reference TRBV5-1 and TRBJ2-5, is KAGVTQTPRYLIKTRGQQVTLSCSPISGHRSVSWYQQTPGQGLQFLFEYFSETQRNKGNFPGRFSGRQFSNSRSEMNVSTLELGDSALYLCASKMGLLLETQYFGPGTRLLVL.